Below, 3 T cell receptor beta chains from the same sample are listed, as sequenced in a study of human T cells and chemical hapten exposure. Time point given: patch test 1, 2 weeks after DPC sensitization. Treatment specified: therapeutic diphenylcyclopropenone sensitization with weekly scalp DPC. Each CDR3 protein gets one entry after TCRdb re-called the RACE reads with MiXCR. The sample shows 350,000 or so distinct CDR3 sequences, around 7% of them seen only once. Specimen: whole blood, collected in connection with sensitization to the hapten diphenylcyclopropenone (DPC). The source of these receptors is a woman between 18 and 29 years old with alopecia areata. Some clones in this sample may be carry-over from other donors' samples.

Here the CDR3 reads CASTPNGGGHSNQPQHF. CDR3 DNA: TGTGCCAGCACCCCGAACGGCGGAGGACATAGCAATCAGCCCCAGCATTTT. This sequence joins TRBV6-2 or TRBV6-3 and TRBJ1-5, with D possibly TRBD1 on 5 matching bases. This CDR3 contains 17 residues. CDR1 and CDR2 (germline): MNHEY, SVGEGT. With 7 bases removed from V and 0 bases from J, the gap between germline ends came to 19 bases.

This clonotype showed up just a few times. The chain joins TRBV18 to TRBJ1-5; D is undetermined. CDR3 length: 15 residues. Germline assignment: CDR1 KGHSH and CDR2 LQKENI. V gave up 2 bases and J gave up 2 bases, with 10 bases separating them. In DNA form, the CDR3 reads TGTGCCAGCTCACCATATGGATTGGGCAATCAGCCCCAGCATTTT. Its translation is CASSPYGLGNQPQHF. The complete variable domain, with remaining parts taken from reference TRBV18 and TRBJ1-5, reads NAGVMQNPRHLVRRRGQEARLRCSPMKGHSHVYWYRQLPEEGLKFMVYLQKENIIDESGMPKERFSAEFPKEGPSILRIQQVVRGDSAAYFCASSPYGLGNQPQHFGDGTRLSIL.

This clonotype came up a few times. V usage is TRBV2 and J usage is TRBJ1-2; tentative D call: TRBD1 (5 bases). This CDR3 has 13 amino acids. Germline V gives CDR1 SNHLY, CDR2 FYNNEI. V was clipped by 9 bases and J by 1 base, with 12 bases between them. CDR3 in amino acids: CARGGSGNYGYTF. The CDR3 DNA reads TGTGCCAGGGGGGGTAGTGGTAACTATGGCTACACCTTC.